The 24 T cell receptor beta chains presented below share a single source sample, sequenced in a study of OX40 agonist ivuxolimab in advanced cancers. Library preparation was by the immunoSEQ multiplex PCR assay. Sourced from immuneACCESS, this table was stored by TCRdb with only in-frame sequences that have V and J called. A share of the clones is absent; for the studies checked, an unresolved V gene accounts for under half, and the remainder has no known explanation. For this sample the table gives about 46,000 clones, of which 89% were detected only once. The ten largest clonotypes hold 12% of the sample. Sequenced here: CD4+ or CD8+ T cells sorted from blood, sampled in a trial of the OX40 agonist ivuxolimab. The receptors shown here come from an adult with an advanced solid tumor such as melanoma, head and neck, liver or kidney cancer.

The chain couples TRBV6-5 to TRBJ2-3; 7 bases map to TRBD1. This CDR3 has 15 amino acids. Germline V lookup: CDR1 MNHEY, CDR2 SVGAGI. V lost 2 bases, J lost 2 bases, and 4 bases stayed unmatched. This CDR3 reads CASSYGTATTDTQYF. For the CDR3, the DNA is TGTGCCAGCAGTTACGGGACAGCCACCACAGATACGCAGTATTTT.

The chain carries TRBV15 and TRBJ2-1; 11 nucleotides align to TRBD2. CDR3 size: 17 residues. V was pared by 0 bases and J by 4 bases, with 5 bases of the junction left unmatched. From germline, CDR1 is LNHNV and CDR2 YYDKDF (reference sequence). The CDR3 loop is CATSREKRLAGYNEQFF. The CDR3 DNA sequence: TGTGCCACCAGCAGAGAGAAGAGACTAGCGGGGTACAATGAGCAGTTCTTC.

The chain couples TRBV18 to TRBJ2-7; 9 nucleotides match TRBD1. The CDR3 sequence is 15 residues long. J lost 0 bases, V lost 6 bases, and 6 bases had no gene match. CDR1 KGHSH and CDR2 LQKENI come from the germline V gene. Here the CDR3 reads CASSQDRGASYEQYF. In nucleotides, the CDR3 is TGTGCCAGCTCGCAAGACAGGGGGGCCTCCTACGAGCAGTACTTC.

V usage is TRBV7-2 and J usage is TRBJ1-1; D gene uncertain. The CDR3 runs 13 residues. Germline lookup yields CDR1 SGHTA and CDR2 FQGNSA. Deletions cut 2 bases from V and 2 bases from J, with 6 bases between. The CDR3 protein is CASSLQRNTEAFF. The CDR3 nucleotides read TGTGCCAGCAGCTTACAGCGAAACACTGAAGCTTTCTTT.

The chain joins TRBV7-9 to TRBJ2-7, with TRBD1 matching 8 bases. Germline V gene data show CDR1 as SEHNR and CDR2 as FQNEAQ (reference sequence). CDR3 length: 14 residues. Germline trimming cut 7 bases from V and 1 base from J; bases unmatched to any gene: 6. This chain's CDR3 is CASTGQGDSYEQYF. As DNA, the CDR3 is TGTGCCAGCACTGGACAGGGCGATTCCTACGAGCAGTACTTC.

Comments on this clone: With a much larger clone just one base away, this may be a read error. The sample holds other DNA sequences that translate to the same CDR3. V and J are TRBV6-6 and TRBJ2-7, with 7 bases identical to TRBD2. Germline CDR1 reads MNHNY; CDR2 reads SVGAGI (reference sequence). The CDR3 totals 14 residues. CDR3 DNA sequence: TGTGCCATCAGTGATCGGGGGGACTCCTACGAGCAGTACTTC. Translating it yields CAISDRGDSYEQYF.

Here the CDR3 reads CSVWSGSSSYEQYF. CDR3 bases: TGCAGCGTTTGGAGCGGATCAAGCTCCTACGAGCAGTACTTC. This rearrangement joins TRBV29-1 to TRBJ2-7; TRBD2 might be the D (5 bases). Trimming removed 5 bases from V and 0 bases from J, with 14 bases in between. The CDR3 is 14 residues long. CDR1 is SQVTM and CDR2 is ANQGSEA in the germline V gene.

V and J are TRBV9 and TRBJ2-2; possible D gene TRBD2, 5 bases. CDR1 and CDR2 from the germline V gene are SGDLS and YYNGEE. This CDR3 is 16 amino acids long. Trimming left V 0 bases short and J 4 bases short, with 13 bases between. Here the CDR3 reads CASSVAGLAATGELFF. The CDR3 DNA is TGTGCCAGCAGCGTAGCTGGTCTAGCAGCCACCGGGGAGCTGTTTTTT.

The chain uses TRBV4-3 and TRBJ2-1; 7 bases agree with TRBD2. J lost 0 bases, V lost 2 bases, and 7 bases had no gene match. CDR1 LGHNA and CDR2 YSLEER come from the germline V gene. This CDR3 has 17 amino acids. CDR3 nucleotide sequence: TGCGCCAGCAGCCAATTAGCGGGTCCAAGCTCCTACAATGAGCAGTTCTTC. Protein: CASSQLAGPSSYNEQFF.

The V gene is TRBV10-3, the J gene TRBJ1-1; 8 nucleotides align to TRBD1. Germline values: CDR1 ENHRY, CDR2 SYGVKD. The V gene end was trimmed by 6 bases and the J gene end by 3 bases; junction bases not matched to a gene: 3. This CDR3 has 13 residues. The CDR3 DNA is TGTGCCATCAGGACAGGGGATGACACTGAAGCTTTCTTT. Encoded protein: CAIRTGDDTEAFF.

The V gene is TRBV13, the J gene TRBJ2-7; TRBD2 agrees at 11 bases. Looked up from germline, CDR1 is PRHDT and CDR2 is FYEKMQ (reference sequence). The J segment lost 5 bases and the V segment lost 4 bases, leaving 7 bases of the junction unmatched. This CDR3 comprises 15 residues. The CDR3 loop reads CASSSRVAGGNEQYF. CDR3 nucleotides: TGTGCCAGCAGCTCCCGGGTAGCGGGGGGGAACGAGCAGTACTTC.

The CDR3 loop is CASYNRGFADTEAFF. The CDR3 DNA sequence: TGTGCCAGCTATAACAGGGGGTTTGCGGACACTGAAGCTTTCTTT. This chain links TRBV6-5 with TRBJ1-1; 8 bases fit TRBD1. The CDR3 loop spans 15 amino acids. Germline CDR1 and CDR2: MNHEY and SVGAGI. V trimming: 8 bases; J trimming: 3 bases; junction bases outside the gene matches: 11.

The gene calls are TRBV4-1 and TRBJ1-4; 9 bases map to TRBD1. The CDR3 runs to 17 residues. Germline values: CDR1 MGHRA, CDR2 YSYEKL. V lost 0 bases and J lost 6; bases outside the gene matches: 8. As DNA, the CDR3 is TGCGCCAGCAGCCAAGATTGGGCGGGACAGGGTGATGAAAAACTGTTTTTT. Its protein is CASSQDWAGQGDEKLFF.

This clone has only one observation. Here the CDR3 DNA reads TGTGCCAGCAGCCAAGGGTTAGGTGTAGCAACTGTGGAGACCCAGTACTTC. It yields the protein CASSQGLGVATVETQYF. V and J are TRBV4-2 and TRBJ2-5; D is undetermined. Germline V gives CDR1 LGHNA, CDR2 YNFKEQ. Trimming removed 1 base from V and 5 bases from J, with 20 bases in between. The CDR3 loop spans 17 amino acids.

This chain uses TRBV9 with TRBJ2-1, with 10 bases that match TRBD1. Trimming cost V 3 bases and J 2 bases; bases outside gene matches: 2. The germline gives CDR1 SGDLS, CDR2 YYNGEE. The CDR3 sequence is 15 residues long. Here the CDR3 DNA reads TGTGCCAGCAGCGCCGGACAGGGGGCCTACAATGAGCAGTTCTTC. It translates to CASSAGQGAYNEQFF.

The J gene is TRBJ2-3, the V gene TRBV11-3, with no clear D. The CDR3 consists of 12 residues. Trimming left V 1 base short and J 7 bases short, with 6 bases between. CDR1 SGHNT and CDR2 YENEEA come from the germline V gene. Here the CDR3 DNA reads TGTGCCAGCAGCTTAGGGGCAAATACGCAGTATTTT. It is translated as CASSLGANTQYF.

The genes are TRBV7-6 and TRBJ2-3; 7 positions match TRBD2. V dropped 3 bases and J dropped 4; count of bases not matched to a gene: 4. Germline-derived CDR1 and CDR2 are SGHVS and FNYEAQ. This CDR3 has 14 residues. The CDR3 DNA follows: TGTGCCAGCAGCTTTGGGGGGGGATCAGATACGCAGTATTTT. Encoded protein: CASSFGGGSDTQYF.

This chain joins TRBV10-3 and TRBJ2-7; TRBD2 might be the D (6 bases). Germline loops: CDR1 ENHRY, CDR2 SYGVKD. This CDR3 contains 15 residues. V shed 2 bases and J shed 5 bases, with 16 bases lying between them. The CDR3, as DNA: TGTGCCATCAGTGAGGTGGGGGGATCAAACCACGAGCAGTACTTC. Protein sequence: CAISEVGGSNHEQYF.

V is TRBV28 and J is TRBJ2-3, with D possibly being TRBD1 or TRBD2 (6 bases each). The germline gives CDR1 MDHEN, CDR2 SYDVKM. This CDR3 region has 16 residues. Trimming took off 3 bases at V and 4 bases at J, with 17 bases between the two ends. The CDR3 DNA reads TGTGCCAGCAGTTTGGCCGCATTGGGGGGCGCAGATACGCAGTATTTT. Residues: CASSLAALGGADTQYF.

The J gene is TRBJ2-7, the V gene TRBV28, with TRBD2 matching 10 bases. Germline V gene sequence: CDR1 MDHEN, CDR2 SYDVKM. The CDR3 spans 15 residues. V lost 2 bases, J lost 5 bases, and 6 bases stayed unmatched. As DNA, the CDR3 is TGTGCCAGCAGTTTACAGCTAGCGGGAGACGACGAGCAGTACTTC. It yields the protein CASSLQLAGDDEQYF.

This chain links TRBV13 with TRBJ2-1, with 10 nucleotides matching TRBD2. Looked up from germline, CDR1 is PRHDT and CDR2 is FYEKMQ (reference sequence). The V gene end was trimmed by 6 bases and the J gene end by 5 bases; junction bases not matched to a gene: 10. The CDR3 runs to 16 residues. CDR3 sequence reads: CASRNLGSGRNNEQFF. The DNA of the CDR3 is TGTGCCAGCAGGAATCTGGGTAGCGGGAGGAACAATGAGCAGTTCTTC.

This clone was observed once. The V gene is TRBV6-5, the J gene TRBJ2-7; D gene uncertain. CDR3 size: 14 residues. Germline assignment: CDR1 MNHEY and CDR2 SVGAGI. Between the trimmed V and J ends, which lost 0 bases and 1 base, there was a span of 7 bases. CDR3 sequence reads: CASSYSGRSYEQYF. CDR3 nucleotides: TGTGCCAGCAGTTACTCGGGCAGATCCTACGAGCAGTACTTC.

This clone turned up a few times. J is TRBJ1-5 and V is TRBV9, with 8 positions matching TRBD1. The V gene end was trimmed by 4 bases and the J gene end by 1 base; junction bases not matched to a gene: 4. The germline V gene encodes CDR1 SGDLS and CDR2 YYNGEE. CDR3 length equals 15 residues. The CDR3 spells CASSLTGESNQPQHF. CDR3 DNA: TGTGCCAGCAGCTTGACAGGGGAGAGCAATCAGCCCCAGCATTTT.

The chain has TRBV6-5 and TRBJ2-1, with 9 bases identical to TRBD2. This CDR3 spans 14 amino acids. The germline V gene encodes CDR1 MNHEY and CDR2 SVGAGI. V lost 4 bases, J lost 6 bases, and 4 bases stayed unmatched. The CDR3 DNA is TGTGCCAGCAGTTCAGCGGGGGGCCCCAATGAGCAGTTCTTC. Protein product: CASSSAGGPNEQFF.